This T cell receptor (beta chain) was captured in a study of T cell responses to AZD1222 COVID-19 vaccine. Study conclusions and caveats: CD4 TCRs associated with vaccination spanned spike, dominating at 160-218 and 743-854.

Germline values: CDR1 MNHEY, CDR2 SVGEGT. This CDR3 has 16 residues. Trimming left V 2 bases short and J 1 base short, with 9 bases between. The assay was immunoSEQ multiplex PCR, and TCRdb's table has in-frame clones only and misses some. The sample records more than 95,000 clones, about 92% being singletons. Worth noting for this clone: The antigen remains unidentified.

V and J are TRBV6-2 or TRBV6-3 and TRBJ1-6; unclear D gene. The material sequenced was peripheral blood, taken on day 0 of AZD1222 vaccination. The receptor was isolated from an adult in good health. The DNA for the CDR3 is TGTGCCAGCAGTTACCGGGAGCAGTCCTATAATTCACCCCTCCACTTT. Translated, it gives CASSYREQSYNSPLHF.